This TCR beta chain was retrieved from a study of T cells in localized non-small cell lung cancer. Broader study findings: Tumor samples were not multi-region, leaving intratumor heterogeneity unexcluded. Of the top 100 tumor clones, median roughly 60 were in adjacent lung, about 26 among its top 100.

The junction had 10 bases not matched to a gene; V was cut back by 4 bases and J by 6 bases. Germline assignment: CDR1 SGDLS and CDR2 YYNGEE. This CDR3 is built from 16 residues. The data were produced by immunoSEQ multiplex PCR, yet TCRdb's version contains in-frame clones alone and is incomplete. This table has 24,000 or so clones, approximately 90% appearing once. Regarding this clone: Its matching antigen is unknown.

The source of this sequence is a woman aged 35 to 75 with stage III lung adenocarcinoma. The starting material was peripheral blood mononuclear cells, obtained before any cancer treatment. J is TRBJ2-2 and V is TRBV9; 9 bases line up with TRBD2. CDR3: CASSRRTSARAGELFF. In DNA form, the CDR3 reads TGTGCCAGCAGCCGGAGGACTAGCGCCAGGGCCGGGGAGCTGTTTTTT.